These 15 T cell receptor beta chains share one sample of origin, sequenced in a study of liver allograft versus peripheral blood T cells. Study-level background: T cell receptor repertoires in transplanted livers were compared with those in recipients' peripheral blood.

Via MiXCR, TCRdb re-called the reads, giving one row per CDR3 protein. The sample records 7,300 or so distinct CDR3 sequences, roughly 18% being singletons. These TCRs come from a human patient who had a liver transplant. Some T cells may be the graft donor's.

This clonotype is medium-sized. V usage is TRBV7-2 and J usage is TRBJ2-2, with D possibly being TRBD1 (5 bases). CDR1 SGHTA and CDR2 FQGNSA come from the germline V gene. The length of the CDR3 is 14 residues. V was cut by 5 bases and J by 4 bases, with 11 bases left in between. CDR3 in amino acids: CASSRQIRTGELFF. The CDR3, as DNA: TGTGCCAGCAGCAGACAGATACGCACCGGGGAGCTGTTTTTT.

In its sample, this clonotype ranks as medium-sized. One end of the junction does not line up with germline, which may come from a read error. This chain joins TRBV18 and TRBJ1-3; D is perhaps TRBD1 (6 bases). The CDR3 length is 18 residues. Germline CDR1 reads KGHSH; CDR2 reads LQKENI. CDR3 sequence (DNA): TGTGCCAGCGCACCGGGGGGCCAGGGGACCTCCCCTGGAAACACCATATATTTT. Protein: CASAPGGQGTSPGNTIYF.

By proportion, this clonotype is medium-sized (0.01 to 0.1%). No conserved phenylalanine or tryptophan is present at the end of the CDR3, so a read error is the likely explanation. No DNA is shown, since the ends of the CDR3 on it are uncertain; the CDR3 is the one TCRdb lists. The V call is TRBV15, the J call TRBJ1-2; the table's D call, TRBD1, has no DNA check behind it. The CDR3 spans 12 residues, counting both ends. The germline V gene encodes CDR1 LNHNV and CDR2 YYDKDF (reference sequence). The CDR3 protein is CATSRDYRDRAL.

This clonotype occurred many times. The V call is TRBV28, the J call TRBJ2-7; the D is unclear. Deletions cut 6 bases from V and 0 bases from J, with 12 bases between. From germline, CDR1 is MDHEN and CDR2 SYDVKM. The CDR3 has 14 amino acids. CDR3 in amino acids: CASSDPWSSYEQYF. The CDR3 nucleotides read TGTGCCAGCAGCGACCCGTGGAGCTCCTACGAGCAGTACTTC.

Details on this clonotype: This clone may be a read error of a much larger clone one base away. This rearrangement joins TRBV27 to TRBJ1-6; D gene unclear. The germline V and J ends were trimmed by 6 bases and 7 bases, with 16 bases remaining between them. This CDR3 has 15 residues. CDR1 MNHEY and CDR2 SMNVEV come from the germline V gene (reference sequence). CDR3 nucleotides: TGTGCCAGCAGCCCTCGGGGTTCTGTCAATTCACCCCTCCACTTT. It yields the protein CASSPRGSVNSPLHF.

By frequency in the sample, this clonotype is medium-sized (0.01 to 0.1%). The rearrangement uses TRBV6-2 or TRBV6-3 and TRBJ1-5; D not certain. Trimming pared 5 bases from V and 6 bases from J, leaving 14 bases between. This CDR3 is built from 14 residues. Germline CDR1 and CDR2: MNHEY and SVGEGT. The CDR3 sequence: CASSQSFRVQPQHF. DNA of the CDR3: TGTGCCAGCAGTCAAAGCTTCCGGGTTCAGCCCCAGCATTTT.

This clonotype ranks as medium-sized. The gene calls are TRBV18 and TRBJ1-2; D unclear. The germline CDR1 and CDR2 sequences are KGHSH and LQKENI. The CDR3 length is 15 residues. V was trimmed by 3 bases and J by 0 bases, leaving 11 bases between them. The CDR3 bases are TGTGCCAGCTCACCCGGGTCCACCTCTAACTATGGCTACACCTTC. It specifies CASSPGSTSNYGYTF.

About this clonotype: This may stem from a read error, because a much larger clone lies one nucleotide away. The rearrangement joins TRBV19 to TRBJ1-1; no clear D gene. This CDR3 is 13 amino acids long. Germline V gene lookup returns CDR1 LNHDA and CDR2 SQIVND (reference sequence). Trimming stripped 9 bases from V and 7 bases from J, with 18 bases between. CDR3 loop: CASVGPGYIEAFF. In DNA form, the CDR3 reads TGTGCCAGCGTAGGGCCTGGGTACATTGAAGCTTTCTTT.

This clonotype was seen ten or more times. The rearrangement links TRBV6-6 to TRBJ2-1; 13 positions agree with TRBD2. Germline V gene lookup returns CDR1 MNHNY and CDR2 SVGAGI (reference sequence). The CDR3 length is 14 residues. The V gene end was trimmed by 6 bases and the J gene end by 9 bases; junction bases not matched to a gene: 5. The CDR3 loop is CASRTSGGAGEQFF. The CDR3 DNA sequence: TGTGCCAGCAGAACTAGCGGGGGGGCGGGTGAGCAGTTCTTC.

By share, this clonotype ranks as medium-sized (0.01 to 0.1%). The rearrangement links TRBV19 to TRBJ1-2, with 8 bases identical to TRBD1. The CDR3 spans 15 residues. The germline gives CDR1 LNHDA, CDR2 SQIVND (reference sequence). J gave up 2 bases and V 3 bases, and 5 bases lay outside the gene matches. The CDR3, as DNA: TGTGCCAGTAGTATTACGACAGGGGCGAACTATGGCTACACCTTC. It is translated as CASSITTGANYGYTF.

J is TRBJ1-5 and V is TRBV2; 11 bases are shared with TRBD1. The CDR3 spans 14 residues. The junction had 3 bases not matched to a gene; V was cut back by 6 bases and J by 5 bases. Germline CDR1 reads SNHLY; CDR2 reads FYNNEI. The CDR3 region is CASSGTGGDQPQHF. The DNA for the CDR3 is TGTGCCAGCAGCGGGACAGGGGGTGATCAGCCCCAGCATTTT.

The count of this clonotype is one. A much larger clone differs by one base, so this may be a read error. The chain links TRBV6-5 to TRBJ2-1, with D possibly being TRBD2 (5 bases). V lost 6 bases and J 2 bases, leaving 8 bases between the germline ends. This CDR3 is built from 13 residues. CDR1 MNHEY and CDR2 SVGAGI come from the germline V gene. CDR3 in amino acids: CASRRVTYNEQFF. In DNA form, the CDR3 reads TGTGCCAGCAGGCGGGTCACCTACAATGAGCAGTTCTTC.

This clonotype is termed medium-sized. The gene calls are TRBV19 and TRBJ1-5, with a tentative D call TRBD1 (5 bases). This CDR3 is 17 amino acids long. Germline V gene sequence: CDR1 LNHDA, CDR2 SQIVND (reference sequence). V lost 5 bases to trimming and J lost 2 bases, with 19 bases between them. CDR3 nucleotides: TGTGCCAGTAGTGTCGGGACGGAAATTCGGGGCAATCAGCCCCAGCATTTT. It is translated as CASSVGTEIRGNQPQHF.

V usage is TRBV11-1 and J usage is TRBJ2-7, with TRBD1 as a possible D gene (6 bases). This CDR3 contains 12 residues. V was cut by 4 bases and J by 5 bases, with 9 bases left in between. Germline assignment: CDR1 SGHAT and CDR2 FQDESV (reference sequence). DNA of the CDR3: TGTGCCAGCAGCTCGGACAGAGACGAGCAGTACTTC. This gives the protein CASSSDRDEQYF.

This clonotype is medium-sized in the sample. The chain couples TRBV29-1 to TRBJ2-7; D not certain. Deletions cut 6 bases from V and 0 bases from J, with 12 bases between. The germline V gene encodes CDR1 SQVTM and CDR2 ANQGSEA. The CDR3 has 13 amino acids. The CDR3 DNA reads TGCAGCGTATTAGGACGCAGCTCCTACGAGCAGTACTTC. It codes for CSVLGRSSYEQYF.